These 30 T cell receptor beta chains originate from one sample sequenced in a study of T-cell reconstitution after alpha-beta-depleted transplantation in children. It was with unique molecular identifiers that the TCRbeta library was prepared. TCRdb analysed the PCR reads with MiXCR anew, one entry per CDR3 protein. The table lists a few hundred thousand distinct CDR3 sequences, around 9.9% of them singletons, with 28% in the top ten. This sample comprised PBMCs, obtained before TCRalphabeta/CD19-depleted stem cell transplant. The receptors derive from a child less than two years old with acute myeloid leukemia, due to receive a stem cell transplant.

This chain links TRBV5-1 with TRBJ2-5; D may be TRBD1 (5 bases). The CDR3 runs 14 residues. The V end lost 4 bases, the J end lost 2 bases, and 12 bases lay between the germline ends. CDR1 and CDR2 from the germline V gene are SGHRS and YFSETQ. The CDR3 spells CASSTGRLQETQYF. For the CDR3, the DNA is TGCGCCAGCAGCACAGGACGGTTACAAGAGACCCAGTACTTC. The full variable domain, rest sourced from reference TRBV5-1 and TRBJ2-5, is KAGVTQTPRYLIKTRGQQVTLSCSPISGHRSVSWYQQTPGQGLQFLFEYFSETQRNKGNFPGRFSGRQFSNSRSEMNVSTLELGDSALYLCASSTGRLQETQYFGPGTRLLVL.

Of note for this clonotype: A single base separates this from a much larger clone, so it may be a read error. The V and J genes are TRBV24-1 and TRBJ2-5, with D perhaps given as TRBD1 or TRBD2 (5 bases each). Trimming removed 4 bases from V and 8 bases from J, with 16 bases in between. CDR3 size: 14 residues. Germline loops: CDR1 KGHDR, CDR2 SFDVKD. The CDR3 protein is CATSDRGPVDTQYF. The CDR3 DNA reads TGTGCCACCAGTGACCGGGGACCGGTAGACACCCAGTACTTC.

There are many counts of this clonotype. The chain is built from TRBV18 and TRBJ2-2; D possibly corresponds to TRBD1 (6 bases). Trimming pared 4 bases from V and 0 bases from J, leaving 15 bases between. The CDR3 spans 17 residues. Germline V gives CDR1 KGHSH, CDR2 LQKENI. CDR3 in amino acids: CASSRQTGSANTGELFF. The CDR3 DNA sequence: TGTGCCAGCTCACGCCAAACAGGGTCCGCGAACACCGGGGAGCTGTTTTTT.

This clonotype was counted at least ten times. The V and J genes are TRBV7-7 and TRBJ2-7; a possible D gene is TRBD2 (5 bases). There are 15 residues in the CDR3. The V gene lost 2 bases and the J gene lost 1 base, with 12 bases spanning the gap. CDR1 and CDR2 from the germline V gene are SSHAT and FNYEAQ (reference sequence). CDR3 nucleotides: TGTGCCAGCAGCTTACGACGGGGAGCTTCCTACGAGCAGTACTTC. Protein product: CASSLRRGASYEQYF.

With respect to this clonotype: This may be a read error: a much more frequent sequence differs by one nucleotide. This chain uses TRBV11-1 with TRBJ1-1; TRBD1 matches 7 bases. This CDR3 contains 14 residues. The germline V gene has CDR1 SGHAT and CDR2 FQDESV (reference sequence). The ends lost 5 bases at V and 12 bases at J; junction bases unmatched: 15. The CDR3 coding sequence is TGTGCCAGCAGCAACTTCGGACAGGAAACTAAACCTTTCTTT. It codes for CASSNFGQETKPFF.

This rearrangement joins TRBV7-9 to TRBJ2-2; D may correspond to TRBD1 or TRBD2 (5 bases each). This CDR3 has 16 amino acids. Looked up from germline, CDR1 is SEHNR and CDR2 is FQNEAQ (reference sequence). The V end lost 5 bases, the J end lost 4 bases, and 17 bases lay between the germline ends. The CDR3: CASSRDGARGTGELFF. DNA of the CDR3: TGTGCCAGCAGCCGGGACGGGGCCCGGGGCACCGGGGAGCTGTTTTTT.

This clonotype was counted ten times or more. J is TRBJ2-1 and V is TRBV5-1; D is unresolved. The length of the CDR3 is 17 residues. Trimming pared 3 bases from V and 0 bases from J, leaving 16 bases between. Germline V gene lookup returns CDR1 SGHRS and CDR2 YFSETQ. The CDR3 here is CASSSFTRRSSYNEQFF. The CDR3 region has the DNA TGCGCCAGCAGCTCCTTCACCCGACGGAGCTCCTACAATGAGCAGTTCTTC.

This clonotype was recorded at least ten times. This chain connects TRBV5-1 to TRBJ2-1; possibly TRBD1 or TRBD2 for D (5 bases each). Trimming cost V 4 bases and J 12 bases, with 17 bases left between them. This CDR3 is built from 13 residues. Germline assignment: CDR1 SGHRS and CDR2 YFSETQ. In DNA form, the CDR3 reads TGCGCCAGCAGCGCGAGGGACGCCGGACGGCAGTTCTTC. The encoded protein is CASSARDAGRQFF.

This clonotype showed up many times. The rearrangement links TRBV5-1 to TRBJ2-3; 11 nucleotides match TRBD2. The V gene's germline CDR1 is SGHRS and CDR2 YFSETQ. The CDR3 runs to 15 residues. Germline trimming cut 1 base from V and 6 bases from J; bases unmatched to any gene: 4. CDR3 sequence: CASSLQASGRDTQYF. For the CDR3, the DNA is TGCGCCAGCAGCTTGCAAGCTAGCGGGAGGGATACGCAGTATTTT.

Turning to this clonotype: This may arise from a read error, as a much more abundant clone is one base away. The gene calls are TRBV18 and TRBJ1-4, with D maybe TRBD1 (6 bases). This CDR3 has 12 amino acids. Germline assignment: CDR1 KGHSH and CDR2 LQKENI. CDR3 bases: TGTGTCAGCTCACCAGGGGCTGAAAAACTGTTTTTT. It translates to CVSSPGAEKLFF.

This clonotype came up many times. The chain carries TRBV18 and TRBJ2-5; the match to TRBD1 covers 8 bases. This CDR3 has 17 amino acids. The V segment lost 2 bases and the J segment 1 base; nucleotides outside the gene matches: 9. Germline V gene data show CDR1 as KGHSH and CDR2 as LQKENI. The CDR3 bases are TGTGCCAGCTCACCAATTATGATGGGACAGGCCCAAGAGACCCAGTACTTC. This translates into CASSPIMMGQAQETQYF.

In this sample, this clonotype turned up many times. The chain combines TRBV12-3 or TRBV12-4 with TRBJ2-3, with D uncertain. This CDR3 contains 13 residues. V dropped 7 bases and J dropped 1 base, with 9 bases sitting between them. In DNA form, the CDR3 reads TGTGCCAGCATTAGTTGGGGCACAGATACGCAGTATTTT. Its protein is CASISWGTDTQYF.

V gene TRBV20-1 combines with J gene TRBJ2-1; 10 bases align to TRBD1. Germline V gives CDR1 DFQATT, CDR2 SNEGSKA (reference sequence). With 0 bases clipped from V and 6 bases from J, the junction kept 8 bases outside the gene matches. The CDR3 is made up of 16 amino acids. The CDR3 is CSARDPGTGEINEQFF. DNA for the CDR3: TGCAGTGCTAGAGATCCGGGGACAGGGGAGATCAATGAGCAGTTCTTC.

This clonotype has a single count. Given a much more abundant clone one base away, this may be a read error. The rearrangement links TRBV2 to TRBJ2-6; unclear D gene. Between the trimmed V and J ends, which lost 8 bases and 1 base, there was a span of 15 bases. This CDR3 is 16 amino acids long. Germline lookup yields CDR1 SNHLY and CDR2 FYNNEI. CDR3 coding DNA: TGTGCCAGCTCCCCCATACCCCTTTCTGGGGCCAACGTCCTGACTTTC. Amino acids: CASSPIPLSGANVLTF.

This clonotype came up many times. V gene TRBV20-1 combines with J gene TRBJ1-6; no clear D gene. The CDR3 runs to 13 residues. The V and J ends lost 4 bases and 10 bases respectively, with 14 bases between them. Germline CDR1 and CDR2: DFQATT and SNEGSKA (reference sequence). The DNA of the CDR3 is TGCAGTGCTAAGTCTCTAAGCCGGTCACCCCTCCACTTT. Translating it yields CSAKSLSRSPLHF.

Only a few counts were recorded for this clonotype. One junction end disagrees with the germline gene, perhaps due to a read error. The chain uses TRBV24-1 and TRBJ1-2; the D is unclear. This CDR3 contains 12 residues. Germline values: CDR1 KGHDR, CDR2 SFDVKD. CDR3 sequence (DNA): TGTGCCACCAGTGATCCGAACTATGGCGACACCTTC. This gives the protein CATSDPNYGDTF.

Note on this clonotype: A read error may be the cause here, since a much bigger clone is one base away. The chain links TRBV12-3 or TRBV12-4 to TRBJ1-4, with unresolved D. This CDR3 has 14 residues. CDR3 region: CTSSPHSDGEKLFF. DNA of the CDR3: TGTACCAGCAGCCCGCACTCGGATGGGGAAAAACTGTTTTTT.

This clonotype was seen many times. V usage is TRBV5-1 and J usage is TRBJ1-4; D gene uncertain. This CDR3 region has 14 residues. Germline V lookup: CDR1 SGHRS, CDR2 YFSETQ. The ends were cut back, 4 bases at V and 0 bases at J, with 7 bases in the middle. The CDR3 DNA reads as TGCGCCAGCAGCCCCGGGACAACTAATGAAAAACTGTTTTTT. It translates to CASSPGTTNEKLFF.

This clonotype occurred many times. This chain uses TRBV6-2 or TRBV6-3 with TRBJ2-5; tentative D call: TRBD2 (6 bases). Trimming took off 4 bases at V and 5 bases at J, with 8 bases between the two ends. There are 12 residues in the CDR3. Germline V gene data show CDR1 as MNHEY and CDR2 as SVGEGT. In nucleotides, the CDR3 is TGTGCCAGCAGTTCCCGGGAGGAGACCCAGTACTTC. It codes for CASSSREETQYF.

This clonotype was detected many times. The CDR3, as DNA: TGTGCCAGCAGCCAAGATATAAGCGGGGACCTCTACGAGCAGTACTTC. This translates into CASSQDISGDLYEQYF. The chain links TRBV4-2 to TRBJ2-7, with 7 bases matching TRBD2. Per germline, CDR1 LGHNA and CDR2 YNFKEQ. The CDR3 has 16 amino acids. Trimming took 0 bases from V and 3 from J; bases not matched to a gene: 8.

This clonotype was seen many times. The chain has TRBV20-1 and TRBJ2-7, with 9 bases matching TRBD2. Germline V gives CDR1 DFQATT, CDR2 SNEGSKA (reference sequence). J lost 0 bases, V lost 6 bases, and 9 bases had no gene match. The CDR3 loop spans 15 amino acids. CDR3 in amino acids: CSAPGLAGPSYEQYF. The CDR3, as DNA: TGCAGTGCCCCCGGGCTAGCGGGGCCCTCCTACGAGCAGTACTTC.

This clonotype was seen many times. The J gene is TRBJ2-3, the V gene TRBV2, with 7 bases lining up with TRBD2. Germline CDR1 and CDR2: SNHLY and FYNNEI. Unmatched junction bases numbered 10, after V lost 8 bases and J lost 2 bases. The CDR3 totals 15 residues. The DNA for the CDR3 is TGTGCCAGCGGCGTCCGGGGGGTCTACACAGATACGCAGTATTTT. Its protein is CASGVRGVYTDTQYF.

V is TRBV2 and J is TRBJ1-2; D not resolved. The V end was cut by 7 bases, the J end by 4 bases, with 16 bases between. Germline CDR1 reads SNHLY; CDR2 reads FYNNEI. The CDR3 has 14 amino acids. The CDR3 loop reads CASIKSQVGYGYTF. For the CDR3, the DNA is TGTGCCAGCATAAAGTCCCAAGTGGGCTATGGCTACACCTTC.

This clonotype appeared many times. The genes are TRBV25-1 and TRBJ2-7; D uncertain. In germline, CDR1 is MGHDK, CDR2 SYGVNS. Trimming stripped 5 bases from V and 4 bases from J, with 9 bases between. The CDR3 is 12 amino acids. As DNA, the CDR3 is TGTGCCAGCAGTAACAGCCAGTACGAGCAGTACTTC. It encodes CASSNSQYEQYF.

The chain links TRBV29-1 to TRBJ1-5, with TRBD1 identical over 7 bases. CDR3 length: 14 residues. Germline V gives CDR1 SQVTM, CDR2 ANQGSEA. V was clipped by 5 bases and J by 8 bases; unmatched bases: 12. For the CDR3, the DNA is TGCAGCGTTCAGAACCGGGACAGAATCAAGCCCCAGCATTTT. Its protein product is CSVQNRDRIKPQHF.

This clonotype has at least ten counts. The chain has TRBV3-1 and TRBJ2-1; D remains unclear. The V gene lost 0 bases and the J gene lost 0 bases, with 9 bases spanning the gap. This CDR3 spans 16 amino acids. Germline CDR1 and CDR2: LGHDT and YNNKEL (reference sequence). The CDR3 DNA sequence: TGTGCCAGCAGCCAAGATCCTAGACACTCCTACAATGAGCAGTTCTTC. This encodes CASSQDPRHSYNEQFF.

Many counts were recorded for this clonotype. The chain couples TRBV12-3 or TRBV12-4 to TRBJ1-1, with D possibly being TRBD1 (6 bases). CDR3 length: 15 amino acids. V was clipped by 5 bases and J by 1 base, with 14 bases between them. The CDR3 DNA follows: TGTGCCAGCAGTCCCCGACAGGCCACGAACACTGAAGCTTTCTTT. Its translation: CASSPRQATNTEAFF.

In this sample, this clonotype turned up many times. V gene TRBV28 combines with J gene TRBJ2-7, with 8 bases lining up with TRBD2. The CDR3 totals 13 residues. The J segment lost 3 bases and the V segment lost 7 bases, leaving 5 bases of the junction unmatched. Germline CDR1 is MDHEN and CDR2 is SYDVKM. The CDR3 protein is CASIGTSGYEQYF. The CDR3 bases are TGTGCCAGCATTGGTACTAGCGGCTACGAGCAGTACTTC.

V usage is TRBV2 and J usage is TRBJ2-1, with D possibly matching TRBD2 (6 bases). The CDR3 is 15 amino acids. Germline CDR1 SNHLY, CDR2 FYNNEI. Trimming took 6 bases from V and 8 from J, leaving 20 bases between them. CDR3 amino acids: CASSPPGTRGDEQFF. DNA for the CDR3: TGTGCCAGCAGCCCACCTGGGACGCGGGGCGATGAGCAGTTCTTC.

This clonotype appeared many times. V usage is TRBV29-1 and J usage is TRBJ1-2; D remains unclear. V was trimmed by 3 bases and J by 7 bases, leaving 9 bases between them. The germline gives CDR1 SQVTM, CDR2 ANQGSEA. The CDR3 has 11 amino acids. The chain's CDR3 is CSVEFLGGYTF. CDR3 DNA: TGCAGCGTTGAGTTTTTGGGTGGCTACACCTTC.